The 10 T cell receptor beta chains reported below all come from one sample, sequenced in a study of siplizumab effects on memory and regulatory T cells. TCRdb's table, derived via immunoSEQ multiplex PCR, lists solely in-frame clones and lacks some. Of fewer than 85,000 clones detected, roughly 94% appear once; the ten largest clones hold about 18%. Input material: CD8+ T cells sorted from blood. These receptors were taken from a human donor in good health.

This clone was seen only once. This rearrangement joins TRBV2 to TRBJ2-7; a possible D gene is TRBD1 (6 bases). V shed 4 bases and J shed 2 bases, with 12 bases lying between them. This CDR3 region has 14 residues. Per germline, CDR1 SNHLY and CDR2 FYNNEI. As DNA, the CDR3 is TGTGCCAGCAGTGTGGGTACAGGGACCTACGAGCAGTACTTC. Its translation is CASSVGTGTYEQYF. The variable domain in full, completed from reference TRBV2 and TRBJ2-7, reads EPEVTQTPSHQVTQMGQEVILRCVPISNHLYFYWYRQILGQKVEFLVSFYNNEISEKSEIFDDQFSVERPDGSNFTLKIRSTKLEDSAMYFCASSVGTGTYEQYFGPGTRLTVT.

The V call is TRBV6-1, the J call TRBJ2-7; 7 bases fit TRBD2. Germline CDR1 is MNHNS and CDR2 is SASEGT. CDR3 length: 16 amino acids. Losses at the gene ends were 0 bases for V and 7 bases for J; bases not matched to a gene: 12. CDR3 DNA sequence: TGTGCCAGCAGTGAAGCGCGGGCTAGCGGTCACCGGGAGCAGTACTTC. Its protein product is CASSEARASGHREQYF.

The CDR3 sequence is CASRSLVGPTDTQYF. CDR3 DNA: TGTGCCAGCAGATCTTTGGTGGGCCCCACAGATACGCAGTATTTT. The chain links TRBV27 to TRBJ2-3; D remains unclear. The V gene lost 6 bases and the J gene lost 2 bases, with 15 bases spanning the gap. The germline V gene encodes CDR1 MNHEY and CDR2 SMNVEV (reference sequence). The CDR3 runs to 15 residues.

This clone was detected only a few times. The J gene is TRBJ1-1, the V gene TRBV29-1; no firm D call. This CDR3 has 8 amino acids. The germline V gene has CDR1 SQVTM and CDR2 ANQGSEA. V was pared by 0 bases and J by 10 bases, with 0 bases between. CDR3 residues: CSVEEAFF. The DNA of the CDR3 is TGCAGCGTTGAAGAAGCTTTCTTT.

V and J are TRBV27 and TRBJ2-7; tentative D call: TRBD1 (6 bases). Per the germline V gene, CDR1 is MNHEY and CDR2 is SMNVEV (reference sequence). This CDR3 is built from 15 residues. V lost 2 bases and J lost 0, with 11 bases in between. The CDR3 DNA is TGTGCCAGCAGTTTAACACAGGGTACCTCCTACGAGCAGTACTTC. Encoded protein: CASSLTQGTSYEQYF.

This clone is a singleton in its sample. The CDR3 is CASRLGVNTEAFF. In DNA form, the CDR3 reads TGTGCCAGCAGGTTAGGGGTGAACACTGAAGCTTTCTTT. The chain links TRBV27 to TRBJ1-1, with D tentatively TRBD1 (5 bases). Looked up from germline, CDR1 is MNHEY and CDR2 is SMNVEV (reference sequence). The CDR3 totals 13 residues. Trimming pared 6 bases from V and 0 bases from J, leaving 8 bases between.

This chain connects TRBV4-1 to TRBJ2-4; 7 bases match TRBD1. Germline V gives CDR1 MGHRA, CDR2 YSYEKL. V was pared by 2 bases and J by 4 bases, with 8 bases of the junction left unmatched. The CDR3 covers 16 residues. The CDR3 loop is CASSQTGQTTKNIQYF. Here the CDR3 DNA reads TGCGCCAGCAGCCAAACGGGACAGACCACAAAAAACATTCAGTACTTC.

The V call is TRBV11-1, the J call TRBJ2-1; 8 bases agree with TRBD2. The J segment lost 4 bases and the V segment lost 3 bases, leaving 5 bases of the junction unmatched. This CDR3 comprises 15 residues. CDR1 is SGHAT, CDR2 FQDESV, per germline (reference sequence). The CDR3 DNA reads TGTGCCAGCAGCTTTGGGACTAGTAATTACAATGAGCAGTTCTTC. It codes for CASSFGTSNYNEQFF. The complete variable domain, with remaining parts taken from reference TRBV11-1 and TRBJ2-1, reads EAEVAQSPRYKITEKSQAVAFWCDPISGHATLYWYRQILGQGPELLVQFQDESVVDDSQLPKDRFSAERLKGVDSTLKIQPAELGDSAMYLCASSFGTSNYNEQFFGPGTRLTVL.

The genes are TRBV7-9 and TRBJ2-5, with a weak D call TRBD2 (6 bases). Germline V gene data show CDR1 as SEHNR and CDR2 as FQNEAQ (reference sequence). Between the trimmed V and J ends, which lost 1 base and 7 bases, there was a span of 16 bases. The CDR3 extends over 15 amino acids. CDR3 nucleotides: TGTGCCAGCAGCTTAGAGGGAGGCGGGTATACGACCCAGTACTTC. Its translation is CASSLEGGGYTTQYF.

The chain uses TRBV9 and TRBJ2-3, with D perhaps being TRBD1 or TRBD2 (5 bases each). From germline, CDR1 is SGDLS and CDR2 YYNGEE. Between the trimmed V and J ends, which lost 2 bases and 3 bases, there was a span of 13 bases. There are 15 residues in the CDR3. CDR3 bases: TGTGCCAGCAGCGTTGCCGGGACGGCGACAGATACGCAGTATTTT. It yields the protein CASSVAGTATDTQYF.